This note documents a single T cell receptor beta chain sequence. Its antigen is as yet unknown. The sample is drawn from a study of cytomegalovirus exposure and HLA in healthy donors. Study-level information: There were fewer than 500 genotyped donors. Of these, roughly 80% fell in the genetic ancestry cluster associated with self-reported Caucasian donors. Points from the study as a whole: The authors enumerated roughly 160 TCR beta chains as linked to cytomegalovirus. A few chains tied to CMV proved CMV antigen-specific in vitro. According to reports, the classifier identified cytomegalovirus status with high specificity and sensitivity.

The V end lost 6 bases, the J end lost 4 bases, and 15 bases lay between the germline ends. The germline V gene encodes CDR1 MNHEY and CDR2 SMNVEV (reference sequence). This CDR3 has 14 residues. Use of 60 Vbeta and 13 Jbeta primers characterized the PCR. Produced via immunoSEQ multiplex PCR; TCRdb's table is partial and in-frame only. The sample records approximately 150,000 clones, just under 85% being singletons. This receptor was obtained from a woman in her thirties or forties in good health and CMV-seronegative. The sample was PBMCs. The V call is TRBV27, the J call TRBJ2-5, with D possibly matching TRBD2 (6 bases). As DNA, the CDR3 is TGTGCCAGCAGGGGACTGACGCGGGGAGAGACCCAGTACTTC. It codes for CASRGLTRGETQYF.